These 26 T cell receptor beta chains originate from one sample sequenced in a study of neurological immune-mediated disorders. TCRdb reprocessed the 5' RACE reads via MiXCR and lists one record per CDR3 protein. The sample carries approximately 100,000 distinct CDR3 sequences, about 10% recorded once. Described time point: longitudinal time-point 3. The sequencing sample was made of PBMCs. The receptors here all came from a female donor with HTLV-1-associated myelopathy (HAM/TSP).

Ten or more counts support this clonotype. V and J are TRBV3-1 and TRBJ1-2; D uncertain. V lost 8 bases to trimming and J lost 8 bases, with 18 bases between them. CDR3 length equals 13 residues. The V gene's germline CDR1 is LGHDT and CDR2 YNNKEL (reference sequence). As DNA, the CDR3 is TGTGCCAGCCGGGCCCCTTCTTCCGGCGGCTACACCTTC. It specifies CASRAPSSGGYTF.

This clonotype was observed at least ten times. The chain has TRBV5-1 and TRBJ1-2, with unresolved D. V gave up 4 bases and J gave up 2 bases, with 12 bases separating them. Germline lookup yields CDR1 SGHRS and CDR2 YFSETQ. The CDR3 covers 14 residues. The CDR3 is CASSPHQTNYGYTF. The CDR3 DNA follows: TGCGCCAGCAGCCCGCATCAGACAAACTATGGCTACACCTTC.

Many counts were recorded for this clonotype. This chain connects TRBV6-5 to TRBJ1-2, with a possible D match to TRBD1 (5 bases). CDR1 and CDR2 (germline): MNHEY, SVGAGI. This CDR3 contains 16 residues. Trimming took off 5 bases at V and 8 bases at J, with 24 bases between the two ends. The CDR3 loop reads CASSKLLQGRLRGYTF. The CDR3 DNA follows: TGTGCCAGCAGTAAACTTCTCCAGGGAAGGCTGCGCGGCTACACCTTC.

This clonotype was picked up many times. This sequence joins TRBV5-1 and TRBJ1-2; D is unclear. V shed 6 bases and J shed 5 bases, with 11 bases lying between them. The germline V gene encodes CDR1 SGHRS and CDR2 YFSETQ. This CDR3 is built from 12 residues. DNA of the CDR3: TGCGCCAGCACCGTTGAAGGATATGGCTACACCTTC. Amino acid sequence: CASTVEGYGYTF.

This clonotype has at least ten counts. J is TRBJ2-2 and V is TRBV10-1, with D maybe TRBD2 (5 bases). This CDR3 has 14 residues. Trimming took off 4 bases at V and 5 bases at J, with 11 bases between the two ends. Germline loops: CDR1 WNHNN, CDR2 SYGVQD (reference sequence). The CDR3 region is CASSAEPGTGELFF. CDR3 nucleotides: TGCGCCAGCAGTGCCGAGCCGGGGACCGGGGAGCTGTTTTTT.

This clonotype was counted at least ten times. The V call is TRBV29-1, the J call TRBJ2-3; maybe TRBD2 (6 bases). Trimming removed 8 bases from V and 3 bases from J, with 15 bases in between. Germline CDR1 SQVTM, CDR2 ANQGSEA. The CDR3 is made up of 13 amino acids. CDR3 in DNA: TGCAGCCTTTCGTCGGGAGCTACAGATACGCAGTATTTT. Protein product: CSLSSGATDTQYF.

This clonotype was seen at least ten times. The chain employs TRBV29-1 and TRBJ1-2, with no clear D. V was cut by 4 bases and J by 1 base, with 13 bases left in between. The CDR3 consists of 14 residues. Looked up from germline, CDR1 is SQVTM and CDR2 is ANQGSEA. CDR3 sequence reads: CSVVKGQLNYGYTF. For the CDR3, the DNA is TGCAGCGTTGTCAAAGGGCAGCTTAACTATGGCTACACCTTC.

The chain joins TRBV20-1 to TRBJ2-1; D call uncertain. Germline CDR1 reads DFQATT; CDR2 reads SNEGSKA (reference sequence). The CDR3 is 11 residues long. The ends were cut back, 4 bases at V and 6 bases at J, with 7 bases in the middle. Here the CDR3 reads CSATHINEQFF. Here the CDR3 DNA reads TGCAGTGCTACGCATATCAATGAGCAGTTCTTC.

This clonotype was observed at least ten times. The J gene is TRBJ2-7, the V gene TRBV27; 8 bases are a match to TRBD1. Germline V gives CDR1 MNHEY, CDR2 SMNVEV (reference sequence). This CDR3 contains 14 residues. Trimming took 1 base from V and 4 from J; bases not matched to a gene: 3. The CDR3 DNA follows: TGTGCCAGCAGTTTATTCGGGACAGGATACGAGCAGTACTTC. It is translated as CASSLFGTGYEQYF.

This clonotype was counted many times. V is TRBV7-9 and J is TRBJ2-1, with unresolved D. CDR1 and CDR2 (germline): SEHNR, FQNEAQ (reference sequence). This CDR3 is built from 12 residues. Trimming shortened V by 6 bases and J by 6 bases, and 9 bases separated the two germline ends. DNA of the CDR3: TGTGCCAGCAGAGTAAACCTCAATGAGCAGTTCTTC. Amino acid sequence: CASRVNLNEQFF. The whole variable domain, remainder taken from reference TRBV7-9 and TRBJ2-1, is DTGVSQNPRHKITKRGQNVTFRCDPISEHNRLYWYRQTLGQGPEFLTYFQNEAQLEKSRLLSDRFSAERPKGSFSTLEIQRTEQGDSAMYLCASRVNLNEQFFGPGTRLTVL.

This clonotype was detected ten times or more. The rearrangement joins TRBV11-3 to TRBJ2-5; perhaps TRBD2 as D (5 bases). The V gene's germline CDR1 is SGHNT and CDR2 YENEEA. V was pared by 5 bases and J by 4 bases, with 11 bases between. The CDR3 length is 13 residues. This chain's CDR3 is CASSRTALETQYF. DNA of the CDR3: TGTGCCAGCAGCCGGACTGCTTTAGAGACCCAGTACTTC.

A remark on this clonotype: One end of the junction fails to match germline, which may point to a read error. The chain employs TRBV15 and TRBJ2-3; D is perhaps TRBD1 (6 bases). From germline, CDR1 is LNHNV and CDR2 YYDKDF (reference sequence). The CDR3 has 21 amino acids. CDR3 nucleotide sequence: TGTGCTACCAGCAGAGATCGGGCGACAGGTGAAATATTATTGGGCACAGATACGCAGTATTTT. This sequence encodes CATSRDRATGEILLGTDTQYF.

At least ten counts were recorded for this clonotype. The junction differs from germline at one of its ends, possibly a read error. The chain recombines TRBV15 with TRBJ2-5; 8 bases match TRBD1. The germline gives CDR1 LNHNV, CDR2 YYDKDF (reference sequence). CDR3 length: 16 amino acids. CDR3: CATSRGDRLLSETQYF. As DNA, the CDR3 is TGTGCTACCAGCAGAGGGGACAGGCTCTTATCGGAGACCCAGTACTTC.

This clonotype occurred many times. The chain has TRBV20-1 and TRBJ2-3; D uncertain. V was shortened by 5 bases and J by 2 bases, with 11 bases between the two germline ends. Germline CDR1 reads DFQATT; CDR2 reads SNEGSKA (reference sequence). This CDR3 spans 13 amino acids. The CDR3 loop is CSAYHLFTDTQYF. CDR3 in DNA: TGCAGTGCTTATCACTTATTCACAGATACGCAGTATTTT.

The gene calls are TRBV20-1 and TRBJ2-5; D remains unclear. Germline loops: CDR1 DFQATT, CDR2 SNEGSKA (reference sequence). The length of the CDR3 is 14 residues. Trimming removed 2 bases from V and 2 bases from J, with 12 bases in between. This chain's CDR3 is CSARPRHGQETQYF. For the CDR3, the DNA is TGCAGTGCTAGACCCCGACACGGACAAGAGACCCAGTACTTC.

In this sample, this clonotype turned up many times. The chain combines TRBV5-1 with TRBJ2-3, with D possibly being TRBD1 or TRBD2 (5 bases each). The length of the CDR3 is 15 residues. Germline assignment: CDR1 SGHRS and CDR2 YFSETQ. Trimming cost V 5 bases and J 0 bases, with 13 bases left between them. DNA for the CDR3: TGCGCCAGCAGGGGTCGGGGACCTAGCACAGATACGCAGTATTTT. Protein: CASRGRGPSTDTQYF.

This clonotype came up many times. Here the CDR3 reads CASSAVWTSGGDTQYF. The CDR3 bases are TGTGCCAGCAGCGCCGTGTGGACTAGCGGGGGAGATACGCAGTATTTT. The chain has TRBV9 and TRBJ2-3, with 13 bases lining up with TRBD2. CDR1 is SGDLS and CDR2 is YYNGEE in the germline V gene. J was trimmed by 5 bases and V by 3 bases; bases with no gene match: 6. The CDR3 covers 16 residues.

This clonotype was counted at least ten times. The chain recombines TRBV12-3 or TRBV12-4 with TRBJ1-2; 7 bases match TRBD1. The CDR3 sequence is 13 residues long. Trimming took 6 bases from V and 5 from J; bases not matched to a gene: 6. CDR3 nucleotide sequence: TGTGCCAGCAGCTTGGGACAGCGGTATGGCTACACCTTC. Protein: CASSLGQRYGYTF.

There are many counts of this clonotype. This sequence joins TRBV5-5 and TRBJ2-7; 7 nucleotides line up with TRBD1. The CDR3 length is 15 residues. V was clipped by 3 bases and J by 0 bases; unmatched bases: 6. From germline, CDR1 is SGHKS and CDR2 YYEKEE (reference sequence). The CDR3 DNA is TGTGCCAGCAGCTCCCAGGGGACAGTCTCCTACGAGCAGTACTTC. Its protein product is CASSSQGTVSYEQYF.

This clonotype was picked up many times. The chain carries TRBV12-3 or TRBV12-4 and TRBJ2-6, with 8 positions matching TRBD1. Unmatched junction bases numbered 6, after V lost 7 bases and J lost 1 base. There are 16 residues in the CDR3. This CDR3 is CASNPGQGSGANVLTF. In DNA, the CDR3 is TGTGCCAGCAACCCCGGACAGGGATCTGGGGCCAACGTCCTGACTTTC.

This clonotype was seen at least ten times. The chain is built from TRBV5-1 and TRBJ2-7; 10 positions match TRBD1. CDR3 length: 18 residues. Germline assignment: CDR1 SGHRS and CDR2 YFSETQ. V lost 4 bases, J lost 1 base, and 14 bases stayed unmatched. CDR3 DNA: TGCGCCAGCAGCGCAGGGACAGGGGTCGTGCCGGGGTCCTACGAGCAGTACTTC. It encodes CASSAGTGVVPGSYEQYF.

The sample holds many counts of this clonotype. This rearrangement joins TRBV7-2 to TRBJ2-1, with D uncertain. CDR1 and CDR2 (germline): SGHTA, FQGNSA. V dropped 1 base and J dropped 8 bases, with 3 bases sitting between them. This CDR3 is built from 11 residues. CDR3 nucleotide sequence: TGTGCCAGCAGCTTAGAGTATGAGCAGTTCTTC. Translated: CASSLEYEQFF.

In its sample, this clonotype was seen many times. This chain joins TRBV18 and TRBJ2-7; D remains unclear. Germline loops: CDR1 KGHSH, CDR2 LQKENI. Trimming removed 5 bases from V and 3 bases from J, with 14 bases in between. There are 14 residues in the CDR3. This chain's CDR3 is CASSLPPPVYEQYF. In nucleotides, the CDR3 is TGTGCCAGCTCATTACCACCGCCAGTCTACGAGCAGTACTTC. The full variable domain, with the rest looked up from reference TRBV18 and TRBJ2-7, is NAGVMQNPRHLVRRRGQEARLRCSPMKGHSHVYWYRQLPEEGLKFMVYLQKENIIDESGMPKERFSAEFPKEGPSILRIQQVVRGDSAAYFCASSLPPPVYEQYFGPGTRLTVT.

This clonotype has ten or more counts. The genes are TRBV7-8 and TRBJ1-1; 7 nucleotides align to TRBD1. The trim removed 5 bases at V and 10 bases at J, leaving 10 bases unmatched. There are 13 residues in the CDR3. CDR1 SGHVS and CDR2 FQNEAQ come from the germline V gene. The CDR3 nucleotides read TGTGCCAGCAGCCTTCTGGACAGGTCAGGAGCTTTCTTT. It codes for CASSLLDRSGAFF.

The V gene is TRBV20-1, the J gene TRBJ1-5; TRBD1 agrees at 8 bases. V dropped 5 bases and J dropped 0; count of bases not matched to a gene: 9. The CDR3 has 16 residues. Germline CDR1 reads DFQATT; CDR2 reads SNEGSKA (reference sequence). As DNA, the CDR3 is TGCAGTGCTGGAACAGGGGGGGTTTATAGCAATCAGCCCCAGCATTTT. Its translation: CSAGTGGVYSNQPQHF.

This clonotype was detected a few times. The gene calls are TRBV20-1 and TRBJ2-1, with 8 bases lining up with TRBD1. The CDR3 has 17 residues. The J segment lost 5 bases and the V segment lost 1 base, leaving 13 bases of the junction unmatched. Looked up from germline, CDR1 is DFQATT and CDR2 is SNEGSKA (reference sequence). CDR3 in amino acids: CSARGSRGPYLNNEQFF. The CDR3 bases are TGCAGTGCTAGAGGTTCCAGGGGGCCTTACCTAAACAATGAGCAGTTCTTC.